These 19 T cell receptor beta chains were all obtained from the same sample, sequenced in a study of T cells in Graves' hyperthyroidism and ophthalmopathy. The TCR beta CDR3 regions underwent amplification using RNA transcripts as the source. Initially, a first-round RT-PCR of the TCR CDR3 employed the HTBI primer set. Each CDR3 protein is one row after TCRdb ran MiXCR on the multiplex PCR reads. The table has under 400,000 distinct CDR3 sequences, 21% seen once. Sequencing used blood. The receptors come from a woman aged 45 to 65 with Graves' hyperthyroidism.

On this clonotype itself: Just one base apart from a much larger clone, this may be a read error. The chain has TRBV27 and TRBJ1-2; 10 bases are a match to TRBD1. This CDR3 spans 14 amino acids. Germline V gene lookup returns CDR1 MNHEY and CDR2 SMNVEV (reference sequence). The ends lost 5 bases at V and 3 bases at J; junction bases unmatched: 3. The CDR3 DNA follows: TGTGCCAGCAGTACGACAGGGGGCGACTATGGCTACACCTTC. Translated: CASSTTGGDYGYTF.

This clonotype was seen repeatedly, ten times or more. The chain couples TRBV5-1 to TRBJ1-2; no firm D call. The V end lost 5 bases, the J end lost 7 bases, and 12 bases lay between the germline ends. Germline loops: CDR1 SGHRS, CDR2 YFSETQ. The CDR3 loop spans 12 amino acids. The DNA of the CDR3 is TGCGCCAGCAGTTACGACGTCAGTGGCTACACCTTC. It codes for CASSYDVSGYTF.

Ten or more counts support this clonotype. This chain connects TRBV28 to TRBJ1-1, with no clear D. Germline lookup yields CDR1 MDHEN and CDR2 SYDVKM. The germline V and J ends were trimmed by 7 bases and 2 bases, with 2 bases remaining between them. This CDR3 spans 10 amino acids. The CDR3 loop is CASKNTEAFF. The CDR3 bases are TGTGCCAGCAAAAACACTGAAGCTTTCTTT.

This clonotype was recorded many times. This chain uses TRBV30 with TRBJ1-1, with TRBD1 identical over 7 bases. The CDR3 length is 16 residues. CDR1 GTSNPN and CDR2 SVGIG come from the germline V gene (reference sequence). V lost 7 bases to trimming and J lost 7 bases; unmatched junction nucleotides: 21. CDR3 residues: CASRRGPGTASLEAFF. The CDR3 DNA sequence: TGTGCCTCGCGACGGGGACCCGGGACAGCCTCACTTGAAGCTTTCTTT. Supplemented by reference TRBV30 and TRBJ1-1, the full variable domain reads SQTIHQWPATLVQPVGSPLSLECTVEGTSNPNLYWYRQAAGRGLQLLFYSVGIGQISSEVPQNLSASRPQDRQFILSSKKLLLSDSGFYLCASRRGPGTASLEAFFGQGTRLTVV.

Only a few counts were recorded for this clonotype. The genes are TRBV2 and TRBJ2-4; D tentatively reads TRBD1 or TRBD2 (5 bases each). Trimming shortened V by 2 bases and J by 1 base, and 12 bases separated the two germline ends. This CDR3 has 16 amino acids. Germline V gene lookup returns CDR1 SNHLY and CDR2 FYNNEI. The CDR3 is CASSEQGGLAKNIQYF. The CDR3 coding sequence is TGTGCCAGCAGTGAACAGGGCGGACTCGCCAAAAACATTCAGTACTTC.

V and J are TRBV5-6 and TRBJ2-7; D possibly corresponds to TRBD1 (6 bases). This CDR3 contains 15 residues. V dropped 5 bases and J dropped 6 bases, with 21 bases sitting between them. From germline, CDR1 is SGHDT and CDR2 YYEEEE. CDR3 loop: CASSFATGARGEQYF. Here the CDR3 DNA reads TGTGCCAGCAGTTTTGCGACAGGTGCTCGGGGCGAGCAGTACTTC.

This clonotype was counted between two and nine times. This chain links TRBV7-9 with TRBJ1-1, with TRBD1 matching 7 bases. Per germline, CDR1 SEHNR and CDR2 FQNEAQ (reference sequence). J was trimmed by 11 bases and V by 6 bases; bases with no gene match: 6. The CDR3 loop spans 11 amino acids. The CDR3 DNA sequence: TGTGCCAGCAGTTGGGGGACAGAGGCTTTCTTT. Translating it yields CASSWGTEAFF.

This chain connects TRBV28 to TRBJ1-5; perhaps TRBD1 as D (6 bases). The CDR3 covers 15 residues. Germline-derived CDR1 and CDR2 are MDHEN and SYDVKM. The V and J ends lost 8 bases and 6 bases respectively, with 20 bases between them. The CDR3 DNA is TGTGCCAGCGCCATTGGGGCAGGGGAGGGTCAGCCCCAGCATTTT. The encoded protein is CASAIGAGEGQPQHF.

This clonotype was found many times. This rearrangement joins TRBV12-3 or TRBV12-4 to TRBJ1-5, with D unclear. Trimming pared 7 bases from V and 6 bases from J, leaving 16 bases between. CDR3 length: 14 residues. The DNA of the CDR3 is TGTGCCAGCACGGGGAGCCTCCTCAGTCAGCCCCAGCATTTT. It specifies CASTGSLLSQPQHF.

This clonotype was found many times. The chain couples TRBV5-1 to TRBJ2-7; 8 nucleotides match TRBD1. The length of the CDR3 is 13 residues. Trimming at V came to 4 bases and at J to 3 bases, leaving 3 bases not matched to a gene. The germline CDR1 and CDR2 sequences are SGHRS and YFSETQ. The chain's CDR3 is CASSGTGYYEQYF. The DNA of the CDR3 is TGCGCCAGCAGCGGGACAGGCTACTACGAGCAGTACTTC.

This clonotype turned up a few times. This sequence joins TRBV10-3 and TRBJ1-5; TRBD1 is a possible D gene (6 bases). The V gene lost 4 bases and the J gene lost 4 bases, with 8 bases spanning the gap. Germline CDR1 ENHRY, CDR2 SYGVKD. This CDR3 comprises 13 residues. CDR3 loop: CAISGTENQPQHF. As DNA, the CDR3 is TGTGCCATCAGTGGGACAGAGAATCAGCCCCAGCATTTT.

This clonotype was observed a few times. J is TRBJ2-5 and V is TRBV10-3; the match to TRBD2 covers 9 bases. V was clipped by 1 base and J by 5 bases; unmatched bases: 5. The CDR3 length is 15 residues. Germline lookup yields CDR1 ENHRY and CDR2 SYGVKD. CDR3 sequence reads: CAISEFAGGSETQYF. The CDR3 DNA sequence: TGTGCCATCAGTGAGTTTGCGGGGGGGAGTGAGACCCAGTACTTC.

This clonotype was seen at least ten times. The missing conserved phenylalanine or tryptophan at the end of this CDR3 makes a read error likely. V usage is TRBV28 and J usage is TRBJ2-7; weak D call: TRBD2 (7 bases). CDR1 MDHEN and CDR2 SYDVKM come from the germline V gene. There are 14 residues in the CDR3. The ends were cut back, 6 bases at V and 4 bases at J, with 16 bases in the middle. Written as DNA, the CDR3 is TGTGCCAGCAGCCTTCTGGGGGGGCCTTACGAGCAGTACCTC. Translation gives CASSLLGGPYEQYL.

This clonotype has at least ten counts. The chain uses TRBV6-1 and TRBJ1-1, with D tentatively TRBD1 (5 bases). The CDR3 extends over 14 amino acids. Germline V CDR1 and CDR2: MNHNS, SASEGT. V lost 2 bases and J 5 bases, leaving 12 bases between the germline ends. The CDR3 coding sequence is TGTGCCAGCAGTGAAATGGGGGTTCCTACTGAAGCTTTCTTT. This codes for CASSEMGVPTEAFF.

A few counts support this clonotype. The J gene is TRBJ1-3, the V gene TRBV18; D is unclear. Germline assignment: CDR1 KGHSH and CDR2 LQKENI. The CDR3 runs 15 residues. The ends were cut back, 2 bases at V and 0 bases at J, with 8 bases in the middle. The CDR3 coding sequence is TGTGCCAGCTCACCAGAGGGAACCTCTGGAAACACCATATATTTT. This gives the protein CASSPEGTSGNTIYF.

V and J are TRBV20-1 and TRBJ2-7; 10 bases match TRBD1. In germline, CDR1 is DFQATT, CDR2 SNEGSKA (reference sequence). The CDR3 spans 15 residues. The V gene end was trimmed by 0 bases and the J gene end by 6 bases; junction bases not matched to a gene: 8. CDR3 sequence reads: CSARDGGQGLGEQYF. The CDR3 DNA sequence: TGCAGTGCTAGAGATGGGGGACAGGGGTTAGGCGAGCAGTACTTC.

In DNA form, the CDR3 reads TGTGCCAGCAGTTTCCTCGCTCACCCTAGCGGGGGGAACAATGAGCAGTTCTTC. It encodes CASSFLAHPSGGNNEQFF. V gene TRBV27 combines with J gene TRBJ2-1; 11 bases are shared with TRBD2. The germline V gene has CDR1 MNHEY and CDR2 SMNVEV (reference sequence). V trimming: 3 bases; J trimming: 5 bases; junction bases outside the gene matches: 12. This CDR3 has 18 amino acids.

This clonotype was seen just once. Since a much larger clone is just one base distant, this may be a read error. This sequence joins TRBV28 and TRBJ1-2, with 12 nucleotides matching TRBD1. J lost 6 bases, V lost 6 bases, and 5 bases had no gene match. Germline V gene lookup returns CDR1 MDHEN and CDR2 SYDVKM. CDR3 length: 14 amino acids. The DNA of the CDR3 is TGTGCCAGCAGGGGGACAGGGGGCGCGGATGGCTACACCTTC. It codes for CASRGTGGADGYTF.

This chain links TRBV14 with TRBJ2-1; 9 nucleotides line up with TRBD1. The CDR3 runs 15 residues. Germline CDR1 and CDR2: SGHDN and FVKESK. The ends lost 1 base at V and 7 bases at J; junction bases unmatched: 5. CDR3 DNA sequence: TGTGCCAGCAGCCAAGTACAGGGGGCGCGAAATGAGCAGTTCTTC. Translation: CASSQVQGARNEQFF.